Included here is one T cell receptor beta chain sequence, with context. CDR3 length: 15 amino acids. Trimming stripped 4 bases from V and 3 bases from J, with 13 bases between. The germline V gene encodes CDR1 MDHEN and CDR2 SYDVKM. These data belong to a study of blood T cell repertoires in COVID-19. In the study overall: Sources were T cells, B-cell-depleted T cells, or PBMCs; the material itself was cDNA or gDNA.

Generated by immunoSEQ multiplex PCR, the TCRdb table keeps only in-frame clones and is missing some. The sample records around 260,000 clones, about 83% being singletons. The sequenced sample was peripheral blood. The rearrangement uses TRBV28 and TRBJ1-5; D is perhaps TRBD1 (5 bases). The sequence came from a woman in her fifties or sixties who had recovered from COVID-19. The CDR3 loop reads CASSSPRGFNQPQHF. The CDR3, as DNA: TGTGCCAGCAGTTCACCCCGGGGGTTCAATCAGCCCCAGCATTTT. Full variable domain (remainder filled in from reference TRBV28 and TRBJ1-5): DVKVTQSSRYLVKRTGEKVFLECVQDMDHENMFWYRQDPGLGLRLIYFSYDVKMKEKGDIPEGYSVSREKKERFSLILESASTNQTSMYLCASSSPRGFNQPQHFGDGTRLSIL.